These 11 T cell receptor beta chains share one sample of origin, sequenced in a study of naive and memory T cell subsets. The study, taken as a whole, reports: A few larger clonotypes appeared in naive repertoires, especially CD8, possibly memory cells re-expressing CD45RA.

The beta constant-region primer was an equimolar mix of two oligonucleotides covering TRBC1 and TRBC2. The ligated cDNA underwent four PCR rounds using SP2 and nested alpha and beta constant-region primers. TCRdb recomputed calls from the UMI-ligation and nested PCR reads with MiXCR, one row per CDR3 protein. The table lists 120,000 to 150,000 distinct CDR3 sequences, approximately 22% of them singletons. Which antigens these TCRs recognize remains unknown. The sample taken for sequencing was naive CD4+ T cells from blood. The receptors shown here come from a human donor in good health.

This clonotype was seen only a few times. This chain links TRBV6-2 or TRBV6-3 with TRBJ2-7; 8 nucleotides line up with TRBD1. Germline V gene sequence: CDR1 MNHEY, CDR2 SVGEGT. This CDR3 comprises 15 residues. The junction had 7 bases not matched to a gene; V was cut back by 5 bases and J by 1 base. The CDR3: CASSLKGTGSYEQYF. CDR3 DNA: TGTGCCAGCAGTCTTAAGGGGACAGGTTCCTACGAGCAGTACTTC.

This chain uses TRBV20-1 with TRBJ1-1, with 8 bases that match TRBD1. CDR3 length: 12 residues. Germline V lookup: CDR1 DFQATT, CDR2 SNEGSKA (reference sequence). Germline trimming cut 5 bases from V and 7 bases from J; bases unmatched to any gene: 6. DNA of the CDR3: TGCAGTGCTGGAACAGGGGGTAGTGAAGCTTTCTTT. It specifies CSAGTGGSEAFF.

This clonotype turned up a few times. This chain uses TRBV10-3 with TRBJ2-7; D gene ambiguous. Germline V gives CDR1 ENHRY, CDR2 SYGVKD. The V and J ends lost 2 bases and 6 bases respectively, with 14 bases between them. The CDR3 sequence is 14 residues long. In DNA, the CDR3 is TGTGCCATCAGTGAGGTGACGCCCGCATTCGAGCAGTACTTC. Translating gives CAISEVTPAFEQYF.

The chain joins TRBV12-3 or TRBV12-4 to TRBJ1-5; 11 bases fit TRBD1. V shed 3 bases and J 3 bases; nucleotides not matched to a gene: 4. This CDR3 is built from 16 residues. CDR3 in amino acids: CASSFRTGGLNQPQHF. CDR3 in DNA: TGTGCCAGCAGTTTCCGGACAGGGGGCCTCAATCAGCCCCAGCATTTT.

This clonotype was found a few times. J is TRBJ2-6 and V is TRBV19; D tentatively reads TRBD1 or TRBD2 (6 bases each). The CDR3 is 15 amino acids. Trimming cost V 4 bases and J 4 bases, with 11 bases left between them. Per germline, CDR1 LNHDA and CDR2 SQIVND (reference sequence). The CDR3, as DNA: TGTGCCAGTAGTAAGGGGGAGGCCGGGGCCAACGTCCTGACTTTC. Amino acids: CASSKGEAGANVLTF.

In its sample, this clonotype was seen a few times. CDR3: CASSSTQGWGQRTYEQYF. The CDR3 nucleotides are TGTGCCAGCAGCTCCACCCAGGGTTGGGGACAGAGGACCTACGAGCAGTACTTC. The chain links TRBV7-9 to TRBJ2-7; 7 bases match TRBD1. CDR3 size: 18 residues. Germline-derived CDR1 and CDR2 are SEHNR and FQNEAQ (reference sequence). V dropped 4 bases and J dropped 2; count of bases not matched to a gene: 17. The whole variable domain, remainder taken from reference TRBV7-9 and TRBJ2-7, is DTGVSQNPRHKITKRGQNVTFRCDPISEHNRLYWYRQTLGQGPEFLTYFQNEAQLEKSRLLSDRFSAERPKGSFSTLEIQRTEQGDSAMYLCASSSTQGWGQRTYEQYFGPGTRLTVT.

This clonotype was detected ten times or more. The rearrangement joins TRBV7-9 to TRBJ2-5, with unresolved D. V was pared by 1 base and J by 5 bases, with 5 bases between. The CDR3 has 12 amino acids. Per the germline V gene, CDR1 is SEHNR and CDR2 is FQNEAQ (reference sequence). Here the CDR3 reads CASSLVLETQYF. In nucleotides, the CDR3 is TGTGCCAGCAGCTTAGTCTTGGAGACCCAGTACTTC. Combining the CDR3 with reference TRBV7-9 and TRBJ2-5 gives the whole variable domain DTGVSQNPRHKITKRGQNVTFRCDPISEHNRLYWYRQTLGQGPEFLTYFQNEAQLEKSRLLSDRFSAERPKGSFSTLEIQRTEQGDSAMYLCASSLVLETQYFGPGTRLLVL.

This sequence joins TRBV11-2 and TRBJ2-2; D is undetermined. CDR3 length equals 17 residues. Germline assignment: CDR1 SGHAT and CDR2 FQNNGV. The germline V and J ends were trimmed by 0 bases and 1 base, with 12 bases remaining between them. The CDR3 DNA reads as TGTGCCAGCAGCTTAGATAGGTGGCAGAGGAACACCGGGGAGCTGTTTTTT. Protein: CASSLDRWQRNTGELFF.

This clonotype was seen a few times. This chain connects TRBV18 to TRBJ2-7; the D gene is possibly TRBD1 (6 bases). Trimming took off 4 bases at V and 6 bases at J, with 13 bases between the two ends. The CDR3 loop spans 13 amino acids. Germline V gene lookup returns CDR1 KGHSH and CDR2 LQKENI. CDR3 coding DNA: TGTGCCAGCTCACTCAAACCGACAGGCGAGCAGTACTTC. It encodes CASSLKPTGEQYF.

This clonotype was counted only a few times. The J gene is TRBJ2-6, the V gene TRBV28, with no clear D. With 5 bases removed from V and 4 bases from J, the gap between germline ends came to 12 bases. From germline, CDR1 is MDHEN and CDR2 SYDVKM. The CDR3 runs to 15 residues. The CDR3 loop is CASSGDLFGANVLTF. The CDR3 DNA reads TGTGCCAGCAGTGGTGACCTCTTCGGGGCCAACGTCCTGACTTTC.

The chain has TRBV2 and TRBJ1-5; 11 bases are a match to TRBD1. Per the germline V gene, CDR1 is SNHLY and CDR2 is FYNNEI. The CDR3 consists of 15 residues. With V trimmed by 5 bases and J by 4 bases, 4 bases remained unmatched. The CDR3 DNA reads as TGTGCCAGCAGTCACCGGGACAGGGGGAATCAGCCCCAGCATTTT. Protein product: CASSHRDRGNQPQHF.